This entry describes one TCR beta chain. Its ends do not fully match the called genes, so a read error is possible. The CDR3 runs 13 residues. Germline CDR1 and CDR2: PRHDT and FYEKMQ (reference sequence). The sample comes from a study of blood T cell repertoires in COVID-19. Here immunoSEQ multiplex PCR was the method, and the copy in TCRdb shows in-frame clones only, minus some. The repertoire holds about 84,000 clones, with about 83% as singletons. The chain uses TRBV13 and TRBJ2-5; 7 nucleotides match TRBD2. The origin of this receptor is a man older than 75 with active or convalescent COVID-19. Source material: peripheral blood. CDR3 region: CASCLAGHETLYF. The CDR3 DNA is TGTGCCAGCTGCTTAGCGGGTCATGAGACCCTGTACTTC.